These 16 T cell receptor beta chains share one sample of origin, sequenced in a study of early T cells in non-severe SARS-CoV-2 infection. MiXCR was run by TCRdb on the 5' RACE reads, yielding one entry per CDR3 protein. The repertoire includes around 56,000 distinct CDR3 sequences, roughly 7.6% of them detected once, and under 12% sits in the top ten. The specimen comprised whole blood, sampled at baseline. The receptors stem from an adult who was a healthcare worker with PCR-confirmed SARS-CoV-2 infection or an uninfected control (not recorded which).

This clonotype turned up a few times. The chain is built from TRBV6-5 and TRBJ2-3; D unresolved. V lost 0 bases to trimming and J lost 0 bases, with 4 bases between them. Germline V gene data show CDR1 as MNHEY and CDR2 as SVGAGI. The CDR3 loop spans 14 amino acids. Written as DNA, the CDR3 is TGTGCCAGCAGTTACTCCCTCAGCACAGATACGCAGTATTTT. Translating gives CASSYSLSTDTQYF.

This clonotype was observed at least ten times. The CDR3 reads CASGSTSGGQDTQYF. In nucleotides, the CDR3 is TGCGCCAGCGGCAGCACTAGCGGGGGGCAAGATACGCAGTATTTT. V and J are TRBV4-3 and TRBJ2-3, with 12 positions matching TRBD2. Germline V gives CDR1 LGHNA, CDR2 YSLEER. V lost 8 bases to trimming and J lost 5 bases; unmatched junction nucleotides: 8. The CDR3 is 15 amino acids.

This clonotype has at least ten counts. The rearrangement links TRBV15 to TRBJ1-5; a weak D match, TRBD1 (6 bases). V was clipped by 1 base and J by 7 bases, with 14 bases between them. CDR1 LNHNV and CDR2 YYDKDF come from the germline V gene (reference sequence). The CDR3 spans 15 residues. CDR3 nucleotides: TGTGCCACCAGCAGAGCACAGGGTGTACGACAGCCCCAGCATTTT. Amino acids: CATSRAQGVRQPQHF.

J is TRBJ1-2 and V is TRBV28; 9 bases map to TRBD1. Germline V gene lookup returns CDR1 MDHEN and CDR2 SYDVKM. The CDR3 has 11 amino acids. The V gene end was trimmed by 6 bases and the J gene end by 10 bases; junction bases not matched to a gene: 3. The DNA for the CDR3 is TGTGCCAGCAGCGGGACAGGGATCTACACCTTC. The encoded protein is CASSGTGIYTF.

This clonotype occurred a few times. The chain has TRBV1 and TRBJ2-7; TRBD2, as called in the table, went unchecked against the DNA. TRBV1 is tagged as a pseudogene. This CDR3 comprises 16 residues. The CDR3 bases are TGCACCAGCAGCCAAGATAGCGGGAGTCGGGTTTACGAGCAGTACTTC. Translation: CTSSQDSGSRVYEQYF.

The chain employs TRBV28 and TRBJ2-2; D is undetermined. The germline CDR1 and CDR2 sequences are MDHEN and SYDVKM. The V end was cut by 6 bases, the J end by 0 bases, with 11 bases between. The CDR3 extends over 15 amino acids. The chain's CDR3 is CASSAGFPNTGELFF. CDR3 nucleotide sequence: TGTGCCAGCAGCGCCGGGTTCCCGAACACCGGGGAGCTGTTTTTT.

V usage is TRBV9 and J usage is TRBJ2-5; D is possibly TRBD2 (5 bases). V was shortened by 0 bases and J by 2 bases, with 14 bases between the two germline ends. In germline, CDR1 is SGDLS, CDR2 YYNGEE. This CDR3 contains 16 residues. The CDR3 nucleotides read TGTGCCAGCAGCGTAGCGCGCGGAGGCTCTCAAGAGACCCAGTACTTC. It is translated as CASSVARGGSQETQYF.

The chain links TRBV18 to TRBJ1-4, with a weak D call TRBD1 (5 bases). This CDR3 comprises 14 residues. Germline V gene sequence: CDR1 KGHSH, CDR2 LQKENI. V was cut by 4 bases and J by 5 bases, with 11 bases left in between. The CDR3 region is CASSLSGLNEKLFF. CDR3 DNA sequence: TGTGCCAGCTCACTATCAGGGTTGAATGAAAAACTGTTTTTT. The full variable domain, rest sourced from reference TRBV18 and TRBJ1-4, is NAGVMQNPRHLVRRRGQEARLRCSPMKGHSHVYWYRQLPEEGLKFMVYLQKENIIDESGMPKERFSAEFPKEGPSILRIQQVVRGDSAAYFCASSLSGLNEKLFFGSGTQLSVL.

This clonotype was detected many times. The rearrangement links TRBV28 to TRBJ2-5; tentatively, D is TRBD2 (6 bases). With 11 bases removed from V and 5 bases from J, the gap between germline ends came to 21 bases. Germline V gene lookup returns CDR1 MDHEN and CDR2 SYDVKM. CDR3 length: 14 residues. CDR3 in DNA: TGTGCCGGGTCACCAGGCGGGATCCTGGAGACCCAGTACTTC. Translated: CAGSPGGILETQYF.

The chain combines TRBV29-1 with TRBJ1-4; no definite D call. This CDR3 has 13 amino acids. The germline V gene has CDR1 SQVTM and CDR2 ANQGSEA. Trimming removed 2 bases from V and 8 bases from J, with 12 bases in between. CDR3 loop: CSVESRSNEKLFF. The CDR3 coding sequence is TGCAGCGTTGAAAGCAGGAGTAACGAAAAACTGTTTTTT.

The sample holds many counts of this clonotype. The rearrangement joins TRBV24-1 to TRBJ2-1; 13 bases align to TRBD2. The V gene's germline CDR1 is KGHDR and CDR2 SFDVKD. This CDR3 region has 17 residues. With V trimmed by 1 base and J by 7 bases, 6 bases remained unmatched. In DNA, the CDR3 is TGTGCCACCAGTGATTTAGTTGGACTAGCGGGAGATAATGAGCAGTTCTTC. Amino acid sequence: CATSDLVGLAGDNEQFF.

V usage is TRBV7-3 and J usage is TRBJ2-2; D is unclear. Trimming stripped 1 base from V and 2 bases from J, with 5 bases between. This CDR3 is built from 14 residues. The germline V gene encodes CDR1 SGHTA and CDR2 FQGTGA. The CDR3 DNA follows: TGTGCCAGCAGCTTAATGGGTAACACCGGGGAGCTGTTTTTT. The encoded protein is CASSLMGNTGELFF.

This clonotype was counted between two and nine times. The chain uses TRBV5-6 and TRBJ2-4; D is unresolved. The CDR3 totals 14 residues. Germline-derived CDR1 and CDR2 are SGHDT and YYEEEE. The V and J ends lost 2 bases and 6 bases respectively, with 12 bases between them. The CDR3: CASSLAQLGNIQYF. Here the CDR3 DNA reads TGTGCCAGCAGCTTAGCTCAACTCGGAAACATTCAGTACTTC.

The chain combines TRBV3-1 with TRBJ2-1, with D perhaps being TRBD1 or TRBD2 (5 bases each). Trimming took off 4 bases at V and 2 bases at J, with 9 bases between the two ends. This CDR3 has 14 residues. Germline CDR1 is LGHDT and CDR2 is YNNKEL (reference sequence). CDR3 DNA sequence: TGTGCCAGCAGCCTAAGGGGACCCTACAATGAGCAGTTCTTC. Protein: CASSLRGPYNEQFF.

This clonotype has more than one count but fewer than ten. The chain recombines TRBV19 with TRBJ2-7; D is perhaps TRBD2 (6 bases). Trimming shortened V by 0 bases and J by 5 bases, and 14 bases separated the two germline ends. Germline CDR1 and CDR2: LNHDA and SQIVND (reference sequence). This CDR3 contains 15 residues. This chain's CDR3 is CASSIDSGSLNEQYF. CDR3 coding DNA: TGTGCCAGTAGTATAGATTCCGGGAGCCTCAACGAGCAGTACTTC.

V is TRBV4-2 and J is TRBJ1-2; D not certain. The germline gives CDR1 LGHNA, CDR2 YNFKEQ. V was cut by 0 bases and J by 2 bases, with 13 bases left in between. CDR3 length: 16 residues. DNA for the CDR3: TGTGCCAGCAGCCAAGATTACGGTACAGAGAACTATGGCTACACCTTC. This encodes CASSQDYGTENYGYTF.